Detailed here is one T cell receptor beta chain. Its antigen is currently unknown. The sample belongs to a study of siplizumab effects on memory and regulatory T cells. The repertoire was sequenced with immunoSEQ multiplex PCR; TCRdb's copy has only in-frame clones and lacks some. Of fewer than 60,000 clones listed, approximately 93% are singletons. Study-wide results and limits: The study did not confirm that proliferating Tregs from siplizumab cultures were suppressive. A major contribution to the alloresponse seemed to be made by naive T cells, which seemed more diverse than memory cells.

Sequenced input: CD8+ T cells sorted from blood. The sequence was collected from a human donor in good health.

The CDR3 sequence is CAGRFRGRYEQYF. CDR3 nucleotide sequence: TGTGCTGGCAGGTTCAGGGGGCGTTACGAGCAGTACTTC. This rearrangement joins TRBV28 to TRBJ2-7, with TRBD1 matching 8 bases. CDR3 length equals 13 residues. Germline loops: CDR1 MDHEN, CDR2 SYDVKM.